Below, 10 T cell receptor beta chains from the same sample are listed, as sequenced in a study of T-cell memory formation after mild COVID-19. Via MiXCR, TCRdb re-called the 5' RACE reads, giving one row per CDR3 protein. The table shows 100,000 to 120,000 distinct CDR3 sequences, with 15% to 20% occurring only once. The sequenced sample consisted of PBMCs or a T cell subset sorted from them (not recorded which). These receptors were taken from a man aged 18 to 35 who had mild COVID-19 (a few samples of this study predate the infection). Cell type and time point are not known.

The rearrangement links TRBV30 to TRBJ2-7; D is unresolved. Per germline, CDR1 GTSNPN and CDR2 SVGIG (reference sequence). The CDR3 loop spans 13 amino acids. Trimming took 0 bases from V and 4 from J, leaving 10 bases between them. CDR3 nucleotides: TGTGCCTGGAGTGTCGATTCTGGTTACGAGCAGTACTTC. This sequence encodes CAWSVDSGYEQYF.

The genes are TRBV11-2 and TRBJ1-1, with D tentatively TRBD1 (6 bases). This CDR3 region has 13 residues. Looked up from germline, CDR1 is SGHAT and CDR2 is FQNNGV. Trimming removed 6 bases at V and 0 bases at J, with 8 bases between. The DNA for the CDR3 is TGTGCCAGCAGGCGGGACATGAACACTGAAGCTTTCTTT. This sequence encodes CASRRDMNTEAFF.

This clonotype was picked up a small number of times. This chain joins TRBV7-9 and TRBJ2-1; 12 bases are a match to TRBD2. The CDR3 loop spans 18 amino acids. Trimming at V came to 5 bases and at J to 4 bases, leaving 12 bases not matched to a gene. Germline V gene data show CDR1 as SEHNR and CDR2 as FQNEAQ (reference sequence). The CDR3 bases are TGTGCCAGCAGCCCCCGTTCTAGCGGGGGGGCAAGTTACAATGAGCAGTTCTTC. It encodes CASSPRSSGGASYNEQFF.

V is TRBV5-1 and J is TRBJ2-5; D not certain. Trimming cost V 0 bases and J 0 bases, with 6 bases left between them. CDR3 size: 14 residues. Germline CDR1 is SGHRS and CDR2 is YFSETQ. The CDR3 coding sequence is TGCGCCAGCAGCTTGGAACCGAACCAAGAGACCCAGTACTTC. This translates into CASSLEPNQETQYF.

The chain employs TRBV20-1 and TRBJ1-5; D unresolved. The V gene lost 6 bases and the J gene lost 8 bases, with 14 bases spanning the gap. CDR1 and CDR2 (germline): DFQATT, SNEGSKA (reference sequence). The CDR3 covers 12 residues. In nucleotides, the CDR3 is TGCAGTGCCGATGGGCCTCCTGAGCCCCAGCATTTT. Amino acids: CSADGPPEPQHF.

This clonotype was observed a handful of times. The chain joins TRBV10-3 to TRBJ1-3; D unclear. Germline CDR1 is ENHRY and CDR2 is SYGVKD. Trimming removed 11 bases from V and 0 bases from J, with 14 bases in between. The CDR3 is 14 residues long. CDR3 sequence: CASSDIISGNTIYF. In nucleotides, the CDR3 is TGTGCCTCTAGCGACATTATCTCTGGAAACACCATATATTTT.

The chain uses TRBV6-6 and TRBJ1-1; D is undetermined. Per germline, CDR1 MNHNY and CDR2 SVGAGI (reference sequence). This CDR3 has 11 amino acids. V was shortened by 4 bases and J by 6 bases, with 6 bases between the two germline ends. DNA of the CDR3: TGTGCCAGCAGTTCGGAGGCTGAAGCTTTCTTT. Protein: CASSSEAEAFF.

The rearrangement links TRBV2 to TRBJ1-6; D gene uncertain. Germline V gene lookup returns CDR1 SNHLY and CDR2 FYNNEI. The V gene lost 4 bases and the J gene lost 9 bases, with 10 bases spanning the gap. This CDR3 comprises 13 residues. CDR3 sequence (DNA): TGTGCCAGCAGTGTGGCTAGGGCTTCACCCCTCCACTTT. It is translated as CASSVARASPLHF.

The chain is built from TRBV4-3 and TRBJ2-5, with 8 bases matching TRBD2. V lost 1 base to trimming and J lost 5 bases; unmatched junction nucleotides: 6. The CDR3 has 15 amino acids. Germline assignment: CDR1 LGHNA and CDR2 YSLEER. CDR3 protein: CASSQAGTRGETQYF. CDR3 coding DNA: TGCGCCAGCAGCCAAGCCGGGACTAGAGGCGAGACCCAGTACTTC.

The rearrangement uses TRBV10-3 and TRBJ1-1; D might be TRBD1 (6 bases). Germline V lookup: CDR1 ENHRY, CDR2 SYGVKD. The CDR3 runs 16 residues. Trimming removed 6 bases from V and 4 bases from J, with 21 bases in between. The CDR3 coding sequence is TGTGCCATCAGCCCCAGCAGGGGAGGTCGGAGCACTGAAGCTTTCTTT. The encoded protein is CAISPSRGGRSTEAFF.